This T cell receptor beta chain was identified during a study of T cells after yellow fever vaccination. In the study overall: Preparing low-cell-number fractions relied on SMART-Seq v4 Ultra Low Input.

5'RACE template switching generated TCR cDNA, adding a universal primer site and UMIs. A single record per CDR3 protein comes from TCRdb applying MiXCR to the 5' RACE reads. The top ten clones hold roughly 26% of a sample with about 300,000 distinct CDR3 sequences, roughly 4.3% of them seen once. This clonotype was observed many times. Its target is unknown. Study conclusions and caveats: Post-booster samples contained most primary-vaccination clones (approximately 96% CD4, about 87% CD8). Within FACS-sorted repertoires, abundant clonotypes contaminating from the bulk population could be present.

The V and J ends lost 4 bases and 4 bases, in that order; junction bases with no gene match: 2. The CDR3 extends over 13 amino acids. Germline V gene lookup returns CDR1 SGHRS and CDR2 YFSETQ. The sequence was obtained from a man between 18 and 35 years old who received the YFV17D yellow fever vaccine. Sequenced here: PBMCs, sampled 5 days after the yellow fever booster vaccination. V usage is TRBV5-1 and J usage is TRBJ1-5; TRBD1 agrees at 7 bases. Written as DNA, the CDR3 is TGCGCCAGCAGCCCGGGACAGAATCAGCCCCAGCATTTT. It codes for CASSPGQNQPQHF.